Presented here are 15 T cell receptor beta chains from one specimen sequenced in a study of blood T cells in healthy people across ages. A second PCR of about 6 to 12 cycles used a sample-barcoded 5' primer and a J-beta primer mix. From the 5' RACE reads, TCRdb called clonotypes with MiXCR, one entry per CDR3 protein. The table includes 800,000 or so distinct CDR3 sequences, around 25% detected once. These same data were also listed under a study on T cells of mothers and their children.

Sequencing input: blood. The receptors shown here come from a boy under 18 in good health.

The V call is TRBV5-8, the J call TRBJ2-7; no firm D call. V lost 0 bases and J lost 3, with 13 bases in between. Per the germline V gene, CDR1 is SGHTS and CDR2 is YDEGEE. CDR3 length: 15 amino acids. CDR3 region: CASSLVSGFNYEQYF. In DNA, the CDR3 is TGTGCCAGCAGCTTGGTGTCCGGGTTCAACTACGAGCAGTACTTC.

The gene calls are TRBV6-5 and TRBJ2-2; D remains ambiguous. This CDR3 region has 13 residues. The germline V gene has CDR1 MNHEY and CDR2 SVGAGI. The V and J ends lost 8 bases and 10 bases respectively, with 17 bases between them. The CDR3 DNA sequence: TGTGCCAGCTCGGACCGCGTAGAAGCGGAGCTGTTTTTT. It codes for CASSDRVEAELFF.

The rearrangement links TRBV7-9 to TRBJ2-5; D unresolved. Trimming left V 8 bases short and J 13 bases short, with 23 bases between. The germline CDR1 and CDR2 sequences are SEHNR and FQNEAQ (reference sequence). The CDR3 covers 13 residues. As DNA, the CDR3 is TGTGCCAGCCGTCGGACGGATGAGTACGAGCCGTACTTC. As protein: CASRRTDEYEPYF.

V is TRBV6-1 and J is TRBJ2-7; TRBD2 is a possible D gene (6 bases). CDR1 is MNHNS, CDR2 SASEGT, per germline. V shed 5 bases and J shed 5 bases, with 22 bases lying between them. CDR3 length equals 16 residues. The CDR3 nucleotides read TGTGCCAGCAGTAGGGGAGTCGGGAAGACGGGGGACGAGCAGTACTTC. It codes for CASSRGVGKTGDEQYF.

This clonotype was recorded at least ten times. V and J are TRBV14 and TRBJ2-3, with D unclear. Deletions cut 2 bases from V and 2 bases from J, with 2 bases between. The length of the CDR3 is 12 residues. Germline values: CDR1 SGHDN, CDR2 FVKESK. In DNA form, the CDR3 reads TGTGCCAGCAGCCAAAACACAGATACGCAGTATTTT. Translation gives CASSQNTDTQYF. Combining the CDR3 with reference TRBV14 and TRBJ2-3 gives the whole variable domain EAGVTQFPSHSVIEKGQTVTLRCDPISGHDNLYWYRRVMGKEIKFLLHFVKESKQDESGMPNNRFLAERTGGTYSTLKVQPAELEDSGVYFCASSQNTDTQYFGPGTRLTVL.

This clonotype was seen only once. The V call is TRBV5-1, the J call TRBJ1-6; 7 bases are shared with TRBD1. Per germline, CDR1 SGHRS and CDR2 YFSETQ. This CDR3 is built from 15 residues. The V and J ends lost 0 bases and 10 bases, in that order; junction bases with no gene match: 7. As DNA, the CDR3 is TGCGCCAGCAGCTTGGAATGGGACAGTGGGTCACCCCTCCACTTT. The encoded protein is CASSLEWDSGSPLHF. Full variable domain (remainder filled in from reference TRBV5-1 and TRBJ1-6): KAGVTQTPRYLIKTRGQQVTLSCSPISGHRSVSWYQQTPGQGLQFLFEYFSETQRNKGNFPGRFSGRQFSNSRSEMNVSTLELGDSALYLCASSLEWDSGSPLHFGNGTRLTVT.

The gene calls are TRBV7-9 and TRBJ1-2; 8 nucleotides match TRBD1. J was trimmed by 0 bases and V by 2 bases; bases with no gene match: 2. Germline lookup yields CDR1 SEHNR and CDR2 FQNEAQ (reference sequence). The CDR3 covers 15 residues. This CDR3 is CASSLSRGPNYGYTF. In nucleotides, the CDR3 is TGTGCCAGCAGCTTATCCAGGGGGCCTAACTATGGCTACACCTTC.

The chain couples TRBV7-9 to TRBJ2-3; D might be TRBD1 (5 bases). This CDR3 has 16 amino acids. Germline lookup yields CDR1 SEHNR and CDR2 FQNEAQ (reference sequence). Between the trimmed V and J ends, which lost 5 bases and 2 bases, there was a span of 17 bases. CDR3 DNA: TGTGCCAGCAGCCTACAGGACGCCTTGAACACAGATACGCAGTATTTT. Amino acids: CASSLQDALNTDTQYF.

This clonotype was observed at least ten times. V usage is TRBV20-1 and J usage is TRBJ2-7, with 10 nucleotides matching TRBD2. With V trimmed by 4 bases and J by 3 bases, 6 bases remained unmatched. CDR3 length equals 14 residues. Germline CDR1 is DFQATT and CDR2 is SNEGSKA (reference sequence). In DNA, the CDR3 is TGCAGTGCTATATTGCCTAGCGGGAGCTACGAGCAGTACTTC. Its translation: CSAILPSGSYEQYF.

This chain uses TRBV7-9 with TRBJ1-2; the D is unclear. Germline-derived CDR1 and CDR2 are SEHNR and FQNEAQ (reference sequence). This CDR3 region has 13 residues. V shed 2 bases and J shed 2 bases, with 6 bases lying between them. DNA for the CDR3: TGTGCCAGCAGCTTATTAGACAACTATGGCTACACCTTC. Translating gives CASSLLDNYGYTF.

This clonotype was recorded a few times. The J gene is TRBJ1-2, the V gene TRBV6-2 or TRBV6-3; possible D gene TRBD1, 5 bases. The germline V gene has CDR1 MNHEY and CDR2 SVGEGT. The CDR3 consists of 14 residues. The V end was cut by 2 bases, the J end by 4 bases, with 11 bases between. Here the CDR3 DNA reads TGTGCCAGCAGTTACGCCGCCAGGGCCTATGGCTACACCTTC. Translation: CASSYAARAYGYTF.

This clonotype was counted between two and nine times. V gene TRBV29-1 combines with J gene TRBJ2-5; 7 nucleotides align to TRBD1. The J call may be in error: the DNA end matches TRBJ2-1 better. The CDR3 has 14 residues. Per germline, CDR1 SQVTM and CDR2 ANQGSEA. DNA for the CDR3: TGCAGCGTTGAAACAGGGGAGTCATACAATGAGCAGTTCTTC. Its protein product is CSVETGESYNEQFF.

This clonotype was counted many times. J is TRBJ1-2 and V is TRBV11-2; no clear D gene. V lost 5 bases and J 8 bases, leaving 9 bases between the germline ends. The germline V gene encodes CDR1 SGHAT and CDR2 FQNNGV. The CDR3 spans 11 residues. The DNA of the CDR3 is TGTGCCAGCAGCCTAGGTGGGGGCTACACCTTC. Translating gives CASSLGGGYTF.

Turning to this clonotype: A read error may account for a junction end that differs from germline. The gene calls are TRBV2 and TRBJ1-2; D possibly corresponds to TRBD1 (5 bases). Germline-derived CDR1 and CDR2 are SNHLY and FYNNEI. The CDR3 extends over 13 amino acids. DNA for the CDR3: TGTGCCAGCAGTGAAAGAGGGGCAGCCAGATACGTCTTC. Protein product: CASSERGAARYVF.

This clonotype turned up a few times. The chain employs TRBV5-1 and TRBJ2-5; 8 bases match TRBD1. Looked up from germline, CDR1 is SGHRS and CDR2 is YFSETQ. The CDR3 spans 14 residues. V lost 6 bases to trimming and J lost 5 bases; unmatched junction nucleotides: 9. The chain's CDR3 is CASNIQGGLETQYF. The CDR3, as DNA: TGCGCCAGCAACATACAGGGGGGATTGGAGACCCAGTACTTC.